This T cell receptor beta chain came from a study of shared clonotypes between healthy human individuals. Study details: Donor ages ranged 18 to 49 years: a couple of women, three men.

Comment on this clone: What it binds is unknown.

Deep-level running was used for the assay. Using immunoSEQ multiplex PCR, the repertoire was profiled, and TCRdb retains in-frame clones only, with some absent. Among 110,000 or so clones, around 71% were seen once, and the ten largest hold 20% to 25%. General observations from the study: Sampling included only blood; tissue repertoires likely differ. Against clonotypes common to all four donors, non-shared ones had lower generation probabilities.

Germline CDR1 and CDR2: SGHRS and YFSETQ. V was trimmed by 7 bases and J by 4 bases, leaving 16 bases between them. This CDR3 has 14 amino acids. This sequence originates from a woman aged 25-40 years in good health. The V gene is TRBV5-1, the J gene TRBJ2-3; D gene uncertain. Sequencing was done on a sample of memory CD8+ T cells sorted from blood. Subset here: CD45RO+ cells pooled with CCR7-negative TemRA cells. The CDR3 nucleotides are TGCGCCAGCGGTTCTGTGGATGAGGCAGATACGCAGTATTTT. As protein: CASGSVDEADTQYF.